The source of this T cell receptor beta chain is a study of T cells after yellow fever vaccination. Study-wide results and limits: There was a small share of clonotypes that showed up in both the CD4 and CD8 compartments. At under 98% for CD4 and 70% to 90% for CD8, most primary-vaccination clones showed up again after the booster. Weaker in magnitude, the secondary response showed a faster peak on day 5 versus 15.

CDR1 and CDR2 from the germline V gene are ENHRY and SYGVKD. The length of the CDR3 is 17 residues. Losses at the gene ends were 0 bases for V and 5 bases for J; bases not matched to a gene: 6. In regard to this clonotype: Its antigen remains unidentified.

From the 5' RACE reads, TCRdb called clonotypes with MiXCR, one entry per CDR3 protein. Of about 220,000 distinct CDR3 sequences listed, 2.5% to 3.5% are singletons. The clonotype was recovered from a man between 18 and 35 years old who received the YFV17D yellow fever vaccine. The genes are TRBV10-3 and TRBJ2-3; TRBD2 aligns across 12 bases. Material: CD4+ T cells sorted from PBMCs, obtained 10 days after the yellow fever booster vaccination. In DNA, the CDR3 is TGTGCCATCAGTGAGTCTGGACTAGCGGGAATGAGAGATACGCAGTATTTT. It specifies CAISESGLAGMRDTQYF.